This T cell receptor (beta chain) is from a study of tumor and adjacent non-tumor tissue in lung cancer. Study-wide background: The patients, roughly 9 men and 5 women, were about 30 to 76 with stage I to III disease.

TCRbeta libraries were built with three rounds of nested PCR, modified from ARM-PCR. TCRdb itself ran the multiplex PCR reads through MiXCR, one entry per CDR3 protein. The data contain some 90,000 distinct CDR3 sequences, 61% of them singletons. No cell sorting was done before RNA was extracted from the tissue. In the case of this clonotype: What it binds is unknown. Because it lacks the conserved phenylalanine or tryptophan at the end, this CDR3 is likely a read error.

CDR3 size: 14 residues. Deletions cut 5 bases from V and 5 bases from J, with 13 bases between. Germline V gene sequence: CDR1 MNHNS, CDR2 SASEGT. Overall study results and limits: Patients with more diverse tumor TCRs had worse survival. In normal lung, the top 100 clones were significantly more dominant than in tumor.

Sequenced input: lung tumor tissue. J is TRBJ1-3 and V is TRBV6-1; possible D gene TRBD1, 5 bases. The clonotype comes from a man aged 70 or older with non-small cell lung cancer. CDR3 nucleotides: TGTGCCAGCAGTCCCGACAGAGCTAGAAACACCATATATTCT. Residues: CASSPDRARNTIYS.